This entry is about one T cell receptor (beta chain). The antigen is not known. Germline assignment: CDR1 SGHRS and CDR2 YFSETQ. Trimming stripped 0 bases from V and 0 bases from J, with 7 bases between. CDR3 length: 16 amino acids. Together with a sample-barcoded 5' primer, a J-beta primer mix was included in a second PCR lasting about 6 to 11 cycles. TCRdb reprocessed the 5' RACE reads via MiXCR and lists one record per CDR3 protein. This table holds over 450,000 distinct CDR3 sequences, around 24% found once. The record originates from a study of blood T cells in healthy people across ages. Study observations and caveats: Both higher diversity and more naive CD4+ cells marked long-lived donors when set against aged donors.

In addition, the sample was reused for a study of T cells of mothers and their children.

V and J are TRBV5-1 and TRBJ2-6, with D uncertain. The material sequenced was blood. The receptor was isolated from a boy younger than 18 in good health. The CDR3 loop is CASSLERNSGANVLTF. The CDR3 DNA is TGCGCCAGCAGCTTGGAGCGCAACTCTGGGGCCAACGTCCTGACTTTC.